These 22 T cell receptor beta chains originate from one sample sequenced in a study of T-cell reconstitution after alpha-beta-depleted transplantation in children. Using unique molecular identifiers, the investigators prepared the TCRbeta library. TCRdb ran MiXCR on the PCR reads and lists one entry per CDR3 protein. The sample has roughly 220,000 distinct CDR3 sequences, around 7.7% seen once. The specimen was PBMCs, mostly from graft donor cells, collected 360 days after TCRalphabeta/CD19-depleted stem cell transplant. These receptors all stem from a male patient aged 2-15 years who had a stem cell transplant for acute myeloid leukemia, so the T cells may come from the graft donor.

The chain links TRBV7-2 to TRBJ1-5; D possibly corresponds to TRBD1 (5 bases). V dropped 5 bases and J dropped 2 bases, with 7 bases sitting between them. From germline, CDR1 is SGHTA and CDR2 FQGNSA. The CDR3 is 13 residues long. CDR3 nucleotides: TGTGCCAGCAGCCGGGACGGCAATCAGCCCCAGCATTTT. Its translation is CASSRDGNQPQHF.

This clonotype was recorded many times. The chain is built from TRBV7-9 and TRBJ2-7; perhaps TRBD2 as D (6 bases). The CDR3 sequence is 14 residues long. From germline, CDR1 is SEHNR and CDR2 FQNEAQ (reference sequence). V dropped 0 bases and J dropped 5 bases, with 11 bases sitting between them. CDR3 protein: CASSLAAGPHEQYF. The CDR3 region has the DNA TGTGCCAGCAGCTTAGCGGCGGGACCCCACGAGCAGTACTTC.

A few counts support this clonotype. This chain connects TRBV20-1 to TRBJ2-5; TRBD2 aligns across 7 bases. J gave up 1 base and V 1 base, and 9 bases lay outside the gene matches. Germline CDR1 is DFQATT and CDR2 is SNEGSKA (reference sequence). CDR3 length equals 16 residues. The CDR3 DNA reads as TGCAGTGCTAGAGTTCGCGGGGGTTACACCCAAGAGACCCAGTACTTC. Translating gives CSARVRGGYTQETQYF.

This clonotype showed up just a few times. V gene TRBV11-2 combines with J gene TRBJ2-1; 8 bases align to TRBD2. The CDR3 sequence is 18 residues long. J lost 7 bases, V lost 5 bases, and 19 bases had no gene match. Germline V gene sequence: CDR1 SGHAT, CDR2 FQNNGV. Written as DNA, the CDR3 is TGTGCCAGCAGCATAACAACCACGCTCGGGGGGGAACTGAATGAGCAGTTCTTC. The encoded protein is CASSITTTLGGELNEQFF.

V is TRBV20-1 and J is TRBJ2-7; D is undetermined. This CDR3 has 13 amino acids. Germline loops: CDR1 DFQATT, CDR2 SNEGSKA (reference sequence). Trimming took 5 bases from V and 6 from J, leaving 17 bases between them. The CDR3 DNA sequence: TGCAGTGCTCTTGCCCAAAACCGACGCGAGCAGTACTTC. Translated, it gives CSALAQNRREQYF.

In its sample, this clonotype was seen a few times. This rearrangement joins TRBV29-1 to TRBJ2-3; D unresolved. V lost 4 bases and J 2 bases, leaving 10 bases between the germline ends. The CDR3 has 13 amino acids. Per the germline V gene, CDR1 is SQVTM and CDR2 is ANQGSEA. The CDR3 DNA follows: TGCAGCGTTGCAACCTCTCCCACAGATACGCAGTATTTT. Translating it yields CSVATSPTDTQYF.

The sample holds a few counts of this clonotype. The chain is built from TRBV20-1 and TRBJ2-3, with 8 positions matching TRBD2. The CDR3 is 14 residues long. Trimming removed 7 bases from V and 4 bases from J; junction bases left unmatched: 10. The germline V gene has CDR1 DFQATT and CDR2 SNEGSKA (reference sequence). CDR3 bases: TGCAGTGTCCGGGGGGGGCACGGGGCAGATACGCAGTATTTT. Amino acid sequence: CSVRGGHGADTQYF.

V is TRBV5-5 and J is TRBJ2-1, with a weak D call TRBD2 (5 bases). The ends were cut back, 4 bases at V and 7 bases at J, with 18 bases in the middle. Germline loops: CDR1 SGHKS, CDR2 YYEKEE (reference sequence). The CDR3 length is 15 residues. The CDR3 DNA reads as TGTGCCAGCAGCCTGAAAGTAGCGCCCGGGAATGAGCAGTTCTTC. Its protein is CASSLKVAPGNEQFF.

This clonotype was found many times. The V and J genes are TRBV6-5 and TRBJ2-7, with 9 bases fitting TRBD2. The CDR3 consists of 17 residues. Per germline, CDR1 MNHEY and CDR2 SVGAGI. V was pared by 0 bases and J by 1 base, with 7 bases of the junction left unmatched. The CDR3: CASSYSRPSGISYEQYF. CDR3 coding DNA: TGTGCCAGCAGTTACTCGAGGCCTAGCGGGATTTCCTACGAGCAGTACTTC.

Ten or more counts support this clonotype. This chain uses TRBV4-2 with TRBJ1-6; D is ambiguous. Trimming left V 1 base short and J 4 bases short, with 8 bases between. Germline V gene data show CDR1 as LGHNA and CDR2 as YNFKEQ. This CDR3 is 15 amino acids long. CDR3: CASSQAGRYNSPLHF. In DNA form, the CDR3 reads TGTGCCAGCAGCCAAGCGGGCAGATATAATTCACCCCTCCACTTT.

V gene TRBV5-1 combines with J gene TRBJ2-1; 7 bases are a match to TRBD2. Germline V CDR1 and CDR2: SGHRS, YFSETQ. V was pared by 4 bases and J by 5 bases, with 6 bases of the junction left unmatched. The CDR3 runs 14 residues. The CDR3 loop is CASSTRLAHNEQFF. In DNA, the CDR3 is TGCGCCAGCAGCACCCGACTAGCCCACAATGAGCAGTTCTTC.

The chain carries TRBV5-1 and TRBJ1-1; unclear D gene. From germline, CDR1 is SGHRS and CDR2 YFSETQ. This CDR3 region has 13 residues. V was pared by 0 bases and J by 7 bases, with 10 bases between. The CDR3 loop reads CASSLAPAYEAFF. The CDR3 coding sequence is TGCGCCAGCAGCTTGGCCCCGGCGTATGAAGCTTTCTTT.

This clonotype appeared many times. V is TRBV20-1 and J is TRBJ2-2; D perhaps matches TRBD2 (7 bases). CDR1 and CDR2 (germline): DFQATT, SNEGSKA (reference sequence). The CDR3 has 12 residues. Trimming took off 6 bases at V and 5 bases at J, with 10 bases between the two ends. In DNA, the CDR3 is TGCAGTGCCGAGGGGGGGACCGGGGAGCTGTTTTTT. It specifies CSAEGGTGELFF.

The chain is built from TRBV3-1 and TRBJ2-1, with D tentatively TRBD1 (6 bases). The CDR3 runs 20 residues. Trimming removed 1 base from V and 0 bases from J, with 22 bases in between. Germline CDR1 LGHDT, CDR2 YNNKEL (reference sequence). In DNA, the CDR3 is TGTGCCAGCAGCCAAGCCGACAGGCAAACCGTGGCTAGCTCCTACAATGAGCAGTTCTTC. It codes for CASSQADRQTVASSYNEQFF.

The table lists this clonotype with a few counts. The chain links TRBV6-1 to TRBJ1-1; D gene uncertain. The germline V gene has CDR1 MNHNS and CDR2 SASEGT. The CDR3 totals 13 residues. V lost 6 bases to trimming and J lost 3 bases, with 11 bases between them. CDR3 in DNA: TGTGCCAGCAGGCGTTCGCCTTACACTGAAGCTTTCTTT. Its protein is CASRRSPYTEAFF.

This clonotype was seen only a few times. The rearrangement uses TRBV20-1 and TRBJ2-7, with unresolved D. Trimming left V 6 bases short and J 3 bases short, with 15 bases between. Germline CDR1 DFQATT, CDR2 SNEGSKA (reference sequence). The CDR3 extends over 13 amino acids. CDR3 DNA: TGCAGTGCGCTGGGTCAGAGAATCTACGAGCAGTACTTC. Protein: CSALGQRIYEQYF.

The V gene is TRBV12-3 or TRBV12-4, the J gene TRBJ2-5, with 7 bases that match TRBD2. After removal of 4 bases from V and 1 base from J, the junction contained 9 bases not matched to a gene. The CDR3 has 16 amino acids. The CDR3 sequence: CASSSRAGMAQETQYF. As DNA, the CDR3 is TGTGCCAGCAGTTCGCGAGCGGGGATGGCCCAAGAGACCCAGTACTTC.

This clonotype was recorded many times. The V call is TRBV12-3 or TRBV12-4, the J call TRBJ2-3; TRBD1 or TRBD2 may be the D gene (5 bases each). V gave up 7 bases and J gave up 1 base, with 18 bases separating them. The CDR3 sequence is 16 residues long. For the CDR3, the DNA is TGTGCCAGCACCCCGAGGGACGGCGTCGGCACAGATACGCAGTATTTT. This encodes CASTPRDGVGTDTQYF.

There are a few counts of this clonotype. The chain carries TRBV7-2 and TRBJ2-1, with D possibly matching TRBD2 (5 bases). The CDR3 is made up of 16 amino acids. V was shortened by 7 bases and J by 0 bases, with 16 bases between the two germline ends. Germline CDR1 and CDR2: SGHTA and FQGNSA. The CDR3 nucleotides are TGTGCCAGCACCAACCCGGACTGGAGCTCCTACAATGAGCAGTTCTTC. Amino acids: CASTNPDWSSYNEQFF.

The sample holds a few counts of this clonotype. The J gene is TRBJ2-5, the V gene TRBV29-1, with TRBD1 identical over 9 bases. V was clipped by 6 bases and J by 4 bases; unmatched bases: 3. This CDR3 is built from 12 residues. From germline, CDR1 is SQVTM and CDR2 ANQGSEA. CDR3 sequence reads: CSVKDRGETQYF. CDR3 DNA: TGCAGCGTGAAGGACAGGGGAGAGACCCAGTACTTC.

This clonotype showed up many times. CDR3 coding DNA: TGCAGTGCGCCCCTTTTCGGGGGGACGAGGAATACGCAGTATTTT. Amino acid sequence: CSAPLFGGTRNTQYF. The chain couples TRBV20-1 to TRBJ2-3; 7 bases align to TRBD2. Germline V CDR1 and CDR2: DFQATT, SNEGSKA (reference sequence). The CDR3 sequence is 15 residues long. J was trimmed by 7 bases and V by 6 bases; bases with no gene match: 16.

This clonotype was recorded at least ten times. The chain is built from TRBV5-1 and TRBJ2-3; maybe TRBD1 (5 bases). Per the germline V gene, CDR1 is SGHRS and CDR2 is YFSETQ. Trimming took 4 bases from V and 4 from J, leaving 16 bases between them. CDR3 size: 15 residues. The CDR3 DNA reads TGCGCCAGCAGCGTCACCAGGGTAGTGTCAGATACGCAGTATTTT. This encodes CASSVTRVVSDTQYF.